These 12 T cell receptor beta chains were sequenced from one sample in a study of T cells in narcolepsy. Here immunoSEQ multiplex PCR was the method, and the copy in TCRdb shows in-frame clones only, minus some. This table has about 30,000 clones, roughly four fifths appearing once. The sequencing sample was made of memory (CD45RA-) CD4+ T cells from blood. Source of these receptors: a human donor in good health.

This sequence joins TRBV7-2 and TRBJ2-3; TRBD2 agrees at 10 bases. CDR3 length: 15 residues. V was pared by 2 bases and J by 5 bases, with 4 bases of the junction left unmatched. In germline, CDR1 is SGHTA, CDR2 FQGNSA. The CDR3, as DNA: TGTGCCAGCAGCTTAAGCGGGGGGGCAAGAGATACGCAGTATTTT. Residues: CASSLSGGARDTQYF.

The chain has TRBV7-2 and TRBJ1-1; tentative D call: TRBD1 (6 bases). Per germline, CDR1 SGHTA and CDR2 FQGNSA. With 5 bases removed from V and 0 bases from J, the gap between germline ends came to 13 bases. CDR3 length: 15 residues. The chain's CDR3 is CASSLQGRVNTEAFF. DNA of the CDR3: TGTGCCAGCAGCCTTCAGGGGCGCGTGAACACTGAAGCTTTCTTT. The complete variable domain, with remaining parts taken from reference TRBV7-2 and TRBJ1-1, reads GAGVSQSPSNKVTEKGKDVELRCDPISGHTALYWYRQSLGQGLEFLIYFQGNSAPDKSGLPSDRFSAERTGGSVSTLTIQRTQQEDSAVYLCASSLQGRVNTEAFFGQGTRLTVV.

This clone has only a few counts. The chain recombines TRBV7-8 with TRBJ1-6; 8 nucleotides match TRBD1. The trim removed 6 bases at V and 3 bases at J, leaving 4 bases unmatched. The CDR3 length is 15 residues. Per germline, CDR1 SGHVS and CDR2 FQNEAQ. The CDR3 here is CASRPTGDYNSPLHF. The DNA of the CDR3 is TGTGCCAGCAGGCCGACAGGGGACTATAATTCACCCCTCCACTTT.

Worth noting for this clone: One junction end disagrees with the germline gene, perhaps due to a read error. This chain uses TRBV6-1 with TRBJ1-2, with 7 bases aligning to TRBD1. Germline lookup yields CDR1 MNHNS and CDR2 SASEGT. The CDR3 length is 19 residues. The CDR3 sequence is CASSERLMTGISSNYGYAF. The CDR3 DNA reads TGTGCCAGCAGTGAACGACTCATGACAGGGATCTCTTCTAACTATGGCTACGCCTTC.

The CDR3 sequence is CASSRDPGGTNEKLFF. The CDR3, as DNA: TGCGCCAGCAGCCGGGACCCCGGCGGAACTAATGAAAAACTGTTTTTT. The chain combines TRBV5-1 with TRBJ1-4; D possibly corresponds to TRBD1 (5 bases). V was clipped by 4 bases and J by 1 base, with 14 bases between them. The germline gives CDR1 SGHRS, CDR2 YFSETQ. The CDR3 sequence is 16 residues long.

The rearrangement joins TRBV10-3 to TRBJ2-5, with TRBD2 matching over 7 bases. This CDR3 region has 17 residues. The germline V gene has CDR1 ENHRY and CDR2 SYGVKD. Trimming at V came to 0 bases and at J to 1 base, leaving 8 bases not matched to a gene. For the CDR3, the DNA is TGTGCCATCAGTGAGTCAGGGGCAGCGGGGCGCCAAGAGACCCAGTACTTC. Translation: CAISESGAAGRQETQYF.

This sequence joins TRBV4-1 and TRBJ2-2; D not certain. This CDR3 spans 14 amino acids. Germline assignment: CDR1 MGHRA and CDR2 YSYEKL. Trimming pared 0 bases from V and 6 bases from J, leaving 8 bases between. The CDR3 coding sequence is TGCGCCAGCAGCCAAGATAGACTGGCCGGGGAGCTGTTTTTT. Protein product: CASSQDRLAGELFF.

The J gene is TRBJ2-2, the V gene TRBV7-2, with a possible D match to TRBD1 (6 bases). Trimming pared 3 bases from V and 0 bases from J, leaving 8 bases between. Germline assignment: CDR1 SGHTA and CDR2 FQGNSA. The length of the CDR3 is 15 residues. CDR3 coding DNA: TGTGCCAGCAGCTTCGGACAGACGAACACCGGGGAGCTGTTTTTT. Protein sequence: CASSFGQTNTGELFF.

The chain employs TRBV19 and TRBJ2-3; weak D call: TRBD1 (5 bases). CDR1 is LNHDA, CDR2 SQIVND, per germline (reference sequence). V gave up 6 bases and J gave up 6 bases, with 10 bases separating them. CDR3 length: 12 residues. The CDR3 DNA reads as TGTGCCAGTAGAACAGGTTACGATACGCAGTATTTT. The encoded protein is CASRTGYDTQYF.

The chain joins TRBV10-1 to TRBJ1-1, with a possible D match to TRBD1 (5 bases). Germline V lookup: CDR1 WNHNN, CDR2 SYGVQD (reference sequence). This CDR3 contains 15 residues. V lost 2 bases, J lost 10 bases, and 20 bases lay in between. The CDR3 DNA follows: TGCGCCAGCAGTGAGGATACAGCAGGGTCGAGGAGAGCTTTCTTT. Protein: CASSEDTAGSRRAFF.

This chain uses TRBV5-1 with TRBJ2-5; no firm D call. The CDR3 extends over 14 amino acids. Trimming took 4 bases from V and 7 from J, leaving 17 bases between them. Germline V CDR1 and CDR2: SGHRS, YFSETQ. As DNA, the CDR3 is TGCGCCAGCAGCGTTAATCCAGCGATGGGGACCCAGTACTTC. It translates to CASSVNPAMGTQYF.

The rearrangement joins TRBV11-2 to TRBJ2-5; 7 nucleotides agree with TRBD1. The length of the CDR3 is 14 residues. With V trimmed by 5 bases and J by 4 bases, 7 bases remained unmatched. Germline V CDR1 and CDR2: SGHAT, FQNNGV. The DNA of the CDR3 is TGTGCCAGCAGCGAACAGGGGTCCGGAGAGACCCAGTACTTC. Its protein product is CASSEQGSGETQYF.